Following are 8 T cell receptor beta chains from one sample sequenced in a study of T cell changes during pregnancy in multiple sclerosis. Profiled with immunoSEQ multiplex PCR; TCRdb holds only in-frame clones, not every one. The repertoire holds about 76,000 clones, with roughly 93% as singletons. Sequences were derived from peripheral blood, sampled in the second trimester of pregnancy. The receptor set was obtained from a female donor with multiple sclerosis, enrolled in a pregnancy study.

The chain employs TRBV2 and TRBJ1-5, with D maybe TRBD1 (5 bases). This CDR3 is built from 14 residues. Trimming took off 5 bases at V and 5 bases at J, with 13 bases between the two ends. Per the germline V gene, CDR1 is SNHLY and CDR2 is FYNNEI. In DNA form, the CDR3 reads TGTGCCAGCAGTTCCTCACTCAGGGATCAGCCCCAGCATTTT. Its protein product is CASSSSLRDQPQHF.

The chain recombines TRBV5-1 with TRBJ2-2, with 11 bases aligning to TRBD2. Unmatched junction bases numbered 9, after V lost 4 bases and J lost 4 bases. CDR1 and CDR2 from the germline V gene are SGHRS and YFSETQ. The CDR3 has 17 residues. This CDR3 is CASSQNIAGGSTGELFF. In DNA, the CDR3 is TGCGCCAGCAGCCAAAACATAGCGGGGGGGTCCACCGGGGAGCTGTTTTTT.

V and J are TRBV5-1 and TRBJ2-5, with 15 bases identical to TRBD2. There are 17 residues in the CDR3. J lost 4 bases, V lost 5 bases, and 9 bases had no gene match. From germline, CDR1 is SGHRS and CDR2 YFSETQ. CDR3 bases: TGCGCCAGCAGGGTTTTGAGGACTAGCGGGAGGGGAGAGACCCAGTACTTC. It encodes CASRVLRTSGRGETQYF.

The chain has TRBV7-9 and TRBJ1-4; tentative D call: TRBD1 (5 bases). The CDR3 is 15 amino acids. Trimming stripped 1 base from V and 8 bases from J, with 14 bases between. Germline V gene data show CDR1 as SEHNR and CDR2 as FQNEAQ (reference sequence). The CDR3 region is CASSLDRAGLEKLFF. CDR3 nucleotide sequence: TGTGCCAGCAGCTTAGATCGGGCAGGGCTGGAAAAACTGTTTTTT.

This chain uses TRBV7-3 with TRBJ1-1; 8 bases agree with TRBD1. V shed 5 bases and J 3 bases; nucleotides not matched to a gene: 2. Germline loops: CDR1 SGHTA, CDR2 FQGTGA. This CDR3 has 13 residues. DNA of the CDR3: TGTGCCAGCAGCATGACAGGGGACACTGAAGCTTTCTTT. Its protein is CASSMTGDTEAFF.

This clone appeared a single time. This chain joins TRBV6-5 and TRBJ2-1; D might be TRBD2 (5 bases). The germline CDR1 and CDR2 sequences are MNHEY and SVGAGI. The CDR3 runs 13 residues. The germline V and J ends were trimmed by 7 bases and 4 bases, with 11 bases remaining between them. The CDR3 loop is CASTQRPYNEQFF. The CDR3 DNA sequence: TGTGCCAGCACTCAGCGGCCATACAATGAGCAGTTCTTC.

V and J are TRBV4-1 and TRBJ2-7; D is perhaps TRBD1 (5 bases). Trimming cost V 7 bases and J 7 bases, with 17 bases left between them. The CDR3 spans 13 residues. Per germline, CDR1 MGHRA and CDR2 YSYEKL. CDR3 amino acids: CASTHQTGKEQYF. Written as DNA, the CDR3 is TGCGCCAGCACTCATCAAACAGGAAAGGAGCAGTACTTC.

V gene TRBV19 combines with J gene TRBJ2-7; TRBD1 matches at 9 bases. Germline assignment: CDR1 LNHDA and CDR2 SQIVND (reference sequence). The trim removed 5 bases at V and 4 bases at J, leaving 9 bases unmatched. The CDR3 loop spans 15 amino acids. In DNA form, the CDR3 reads TGTGCCAGTAGTGATACCGGGACAGGGAGGTACGAGCAGTACTTC. Translation: CASSDTGTGRYEQYF.